The text below deals with one T cell receptor (beta chain). This specimen comes from a study of blood T cell repertoires in COVID-19. Across the study: Acute and convalescent COVID-19 specimens originated in the United States, Italy and Spain.

The V end was cut by 0 bases, the J end by 6 bases, with 18 bases between. Germline V gene sequence: CDR1 SGDLS, CDR2 YYNGEE. This CDR3 has 17 residues. In the authors' methods: Reference gene primers were amplified, and this amplification served to estimate nucleated cell counts. Assay: immunoSEQ multiplex PCR; the TCRdb copy retains only in-frame clones and omits some. Clone size and V and J calls were adopted from that table, with D and trimming inferred from the DNA. The table lists 100,000 to 120,000 clones, over 60% of them singletons. The sample taken for sequencing was peripheral blood. This TCR came from a woman at least 80 years old with acute or convalescent COVID-19. V is TRBV9 and J is TRBJ2-2; D is perhaps TRBD2 (6 bases). CDR3 in DNA: TGTGCCAGCAGCGTAGCTAACCTAGCGACTAAACCCGGGGAGCTGTTTTTT. Its translation: CASSVANLATKPGELFF.